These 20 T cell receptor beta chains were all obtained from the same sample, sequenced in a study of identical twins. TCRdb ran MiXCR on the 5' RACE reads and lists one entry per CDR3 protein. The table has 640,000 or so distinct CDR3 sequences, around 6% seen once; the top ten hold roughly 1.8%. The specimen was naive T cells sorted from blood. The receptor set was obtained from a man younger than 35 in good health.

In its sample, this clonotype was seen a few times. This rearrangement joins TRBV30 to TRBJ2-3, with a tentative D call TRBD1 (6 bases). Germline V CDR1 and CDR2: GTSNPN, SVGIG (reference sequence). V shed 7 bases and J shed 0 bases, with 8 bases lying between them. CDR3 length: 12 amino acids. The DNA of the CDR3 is TGTGCCTTGGGACATAGCACAGATACGCAGTATTTT. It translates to CALGHSTDTQYF.

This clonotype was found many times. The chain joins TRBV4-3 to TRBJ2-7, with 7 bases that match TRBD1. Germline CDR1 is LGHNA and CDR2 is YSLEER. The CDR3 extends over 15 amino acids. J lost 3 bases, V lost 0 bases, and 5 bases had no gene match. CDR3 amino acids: CASSQDSAGGYEQYF. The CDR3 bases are TGCGCCAGCAGCCAAGATTCGGCAGGGGGCTACGAGCAGTACTTC.

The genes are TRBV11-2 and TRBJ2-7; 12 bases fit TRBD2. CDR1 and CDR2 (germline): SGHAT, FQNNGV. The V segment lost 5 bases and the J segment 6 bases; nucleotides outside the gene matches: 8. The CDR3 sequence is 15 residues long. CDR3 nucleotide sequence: TGTGCCAGCAGCCTTTCTAGCGGGAGGGCCCCCGAGCAGTACGTC. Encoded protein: CASSLSSGRAPEQYV.

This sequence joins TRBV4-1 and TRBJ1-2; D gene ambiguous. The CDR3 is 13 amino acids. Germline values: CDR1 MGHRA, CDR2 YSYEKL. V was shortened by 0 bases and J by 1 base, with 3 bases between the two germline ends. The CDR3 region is CASSQEDNYGYTF. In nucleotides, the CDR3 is TGCGCCAGCAGCCAAGAGGATAACTATGGCTACACCTTC.

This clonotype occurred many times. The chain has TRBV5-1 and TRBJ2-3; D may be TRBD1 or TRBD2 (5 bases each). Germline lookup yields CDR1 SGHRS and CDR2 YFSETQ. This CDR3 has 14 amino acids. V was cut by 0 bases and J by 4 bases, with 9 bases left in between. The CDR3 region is CASSLAGLADTQYF. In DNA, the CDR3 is TGCGCCAGCAGCTTGGCGGGGCTAGCAGATACGCAGTATTTT.

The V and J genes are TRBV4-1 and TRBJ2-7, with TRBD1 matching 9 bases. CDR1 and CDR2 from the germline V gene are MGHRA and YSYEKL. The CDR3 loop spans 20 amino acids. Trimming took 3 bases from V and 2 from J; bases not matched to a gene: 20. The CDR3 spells CASSHPYGTGTTRTTYEQYV. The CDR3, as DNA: TGCGCCAGCAGCCATCCCTACGGGACAGGGACCACAAGAACAACCTACGAGCAGTACGTC.

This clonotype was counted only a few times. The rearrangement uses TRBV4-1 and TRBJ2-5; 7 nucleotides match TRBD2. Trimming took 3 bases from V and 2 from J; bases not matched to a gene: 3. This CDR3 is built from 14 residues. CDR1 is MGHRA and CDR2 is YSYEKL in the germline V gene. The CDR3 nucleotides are TGCGCCAGCAGCCACCTAGCGGATCAAGAGACCCAGTACTTC. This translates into CASSHLADQETQYF.

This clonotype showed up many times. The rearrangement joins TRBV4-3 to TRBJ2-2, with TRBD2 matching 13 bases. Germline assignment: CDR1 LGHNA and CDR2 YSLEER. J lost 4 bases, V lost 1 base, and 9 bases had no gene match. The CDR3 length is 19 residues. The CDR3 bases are TGCGCCAGCAGCCAAGTACTAGCGGGAGGGCGGTCGGTCACCGGGGAGCTGTTTTTT. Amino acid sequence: CASSQVLAGGRSVTGELFF.

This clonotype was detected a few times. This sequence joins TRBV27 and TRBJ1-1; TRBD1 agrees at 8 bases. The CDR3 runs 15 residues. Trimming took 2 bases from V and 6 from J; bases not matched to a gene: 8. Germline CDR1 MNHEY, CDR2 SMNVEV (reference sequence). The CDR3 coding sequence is TGTGCCAGCAGTTTAAGTCCAGGACAGGGCGCTGAAGCTTTCTTT. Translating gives CASSLSPGQGAEAFF.

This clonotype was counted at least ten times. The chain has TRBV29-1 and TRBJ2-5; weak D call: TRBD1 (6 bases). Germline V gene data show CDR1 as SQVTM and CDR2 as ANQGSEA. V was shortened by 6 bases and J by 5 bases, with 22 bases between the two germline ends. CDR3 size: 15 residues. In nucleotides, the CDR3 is TGCAGCGTCGGGACAATAGTCGCCGCTCTGGAGACCCAGTACTTC. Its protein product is CSVGTIVAALETQYF.

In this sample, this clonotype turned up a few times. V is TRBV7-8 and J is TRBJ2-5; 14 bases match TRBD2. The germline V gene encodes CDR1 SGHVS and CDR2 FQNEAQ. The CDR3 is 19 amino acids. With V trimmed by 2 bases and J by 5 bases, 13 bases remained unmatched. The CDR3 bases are TGTGCCAGCAGCTTACGTCGTGCGGGACTAGCGGGGGTCCCCGAGACCCAGTACTTC. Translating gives CASSLRRAGLAGVPETQYF.

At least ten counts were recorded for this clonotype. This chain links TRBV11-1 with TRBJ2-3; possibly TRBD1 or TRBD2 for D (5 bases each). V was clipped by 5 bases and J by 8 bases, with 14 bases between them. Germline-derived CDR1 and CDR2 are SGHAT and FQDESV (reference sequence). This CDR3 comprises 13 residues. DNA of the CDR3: TGTGCCAGCAGCCCCGGGGCCCCCGGTACGCAGTATTTT. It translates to CASSPGAPGTQYF. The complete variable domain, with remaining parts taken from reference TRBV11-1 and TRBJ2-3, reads EAEVAQSPRYKITEKSQAVAFWCDPISGHATLYWYRQILGQGPELLVQFQDESVVDDSQLPKDRFSAERLKGVDSTLKIQPAELGDSAMYLCASSPGAPGTQYFGPGTRLTVL.

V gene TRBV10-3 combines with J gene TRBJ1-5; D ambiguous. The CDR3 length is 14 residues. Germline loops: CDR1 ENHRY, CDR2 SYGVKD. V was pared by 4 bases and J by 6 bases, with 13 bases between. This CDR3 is CAISAWQDSQPQHF. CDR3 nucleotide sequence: TGTGCCATCAGTGCGTGGCAGGATAGTCAGCCCCAGCATTTT.

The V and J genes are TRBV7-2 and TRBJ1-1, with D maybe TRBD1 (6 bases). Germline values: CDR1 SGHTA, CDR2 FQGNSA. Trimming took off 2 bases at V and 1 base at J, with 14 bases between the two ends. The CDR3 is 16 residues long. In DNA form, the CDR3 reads TGTGCCAGCAGCTTACATGGGGGCAGGGCGAACACTGAAGCTTTCTTT. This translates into CASSLHGGRANTEAFF.

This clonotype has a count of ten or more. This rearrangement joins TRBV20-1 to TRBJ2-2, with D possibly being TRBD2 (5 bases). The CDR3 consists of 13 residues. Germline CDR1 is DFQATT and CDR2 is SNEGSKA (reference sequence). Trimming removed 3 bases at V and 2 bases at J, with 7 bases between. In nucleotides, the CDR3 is TGCAGTGCTAGTCGGGAAAACACCGGGGAGCTGTTTTTT. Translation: CSASRENTGELFF.

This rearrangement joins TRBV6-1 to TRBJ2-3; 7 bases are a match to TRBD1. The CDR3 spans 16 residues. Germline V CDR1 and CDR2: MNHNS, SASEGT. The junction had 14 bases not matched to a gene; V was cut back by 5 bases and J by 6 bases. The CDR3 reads CASSQVGTASRDTQYF. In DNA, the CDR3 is TGTGCCAGCAGTCAAGTCGGGACAGCGAGCAGGGATACGCAGTATTTT.

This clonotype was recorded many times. CDR3 in DNA: TGCGCCAGCAGGCTAATTTGGGATGAGCAGTTCTTC. Its translation: CASRLIWDEQFF. The chain is built from TRBV5-1 and TRBJ2-1; the D is unclear. This CDR3 region has 12 residues. Germline lookup yields CDR1 SGHRS and CDR2 YFSETQ. With 5 bases removed from V and 8 bases from J, the gap between germline ends came to 11 bases.

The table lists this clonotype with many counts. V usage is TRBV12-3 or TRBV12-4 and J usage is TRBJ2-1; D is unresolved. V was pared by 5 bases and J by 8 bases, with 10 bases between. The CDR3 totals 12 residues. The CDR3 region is CASSRPSDEQFF. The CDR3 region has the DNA TGTGCCAGCAGTCGCCCCTCCGATGAGCAGTTCTTC.

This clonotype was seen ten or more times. CDR3 protein: CSTHLGGSTKQYF. In nucleotides, the CDR3 is TGCAGTACCCACCTGGGAGGCTCCACTAAGCAGTATTTT. The V call is TRBV20-1, the J call TRBJ2-3, with a weak D call TRBD2 (6 bases). V lost 8 bases, J lost 11 bases, and 23 bases lay in between. The CDR3 runs 13 residues. The germline V gene encodes CDR1 DFQATT and CDR2 SNEGSKA (reference sequence).

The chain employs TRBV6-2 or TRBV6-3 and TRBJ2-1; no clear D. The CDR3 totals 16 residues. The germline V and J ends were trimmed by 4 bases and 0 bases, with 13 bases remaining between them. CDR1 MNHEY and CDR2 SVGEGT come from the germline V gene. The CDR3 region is CASSSPDWSSYNEQFF. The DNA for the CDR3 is TGTGCCAGCAGTTCCCCCGACTGGAGCTCCTACAATGAGCAGTTCTTC.